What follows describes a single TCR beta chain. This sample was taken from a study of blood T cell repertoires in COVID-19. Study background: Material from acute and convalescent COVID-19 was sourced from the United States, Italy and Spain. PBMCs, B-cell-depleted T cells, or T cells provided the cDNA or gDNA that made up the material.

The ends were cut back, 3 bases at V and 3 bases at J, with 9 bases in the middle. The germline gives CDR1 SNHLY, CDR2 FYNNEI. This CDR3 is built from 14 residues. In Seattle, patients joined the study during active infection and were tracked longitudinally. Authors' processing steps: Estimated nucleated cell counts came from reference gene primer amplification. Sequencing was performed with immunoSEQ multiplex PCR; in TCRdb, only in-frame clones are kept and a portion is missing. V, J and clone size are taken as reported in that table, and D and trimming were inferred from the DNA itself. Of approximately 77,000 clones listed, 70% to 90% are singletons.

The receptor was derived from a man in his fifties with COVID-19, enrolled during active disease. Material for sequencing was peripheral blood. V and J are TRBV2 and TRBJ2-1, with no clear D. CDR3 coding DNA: TGTGCCAGCAGTGAGAGTAGCCACTACAATGAGCAGTTCTTC. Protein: CASSESSHYNEQFF.